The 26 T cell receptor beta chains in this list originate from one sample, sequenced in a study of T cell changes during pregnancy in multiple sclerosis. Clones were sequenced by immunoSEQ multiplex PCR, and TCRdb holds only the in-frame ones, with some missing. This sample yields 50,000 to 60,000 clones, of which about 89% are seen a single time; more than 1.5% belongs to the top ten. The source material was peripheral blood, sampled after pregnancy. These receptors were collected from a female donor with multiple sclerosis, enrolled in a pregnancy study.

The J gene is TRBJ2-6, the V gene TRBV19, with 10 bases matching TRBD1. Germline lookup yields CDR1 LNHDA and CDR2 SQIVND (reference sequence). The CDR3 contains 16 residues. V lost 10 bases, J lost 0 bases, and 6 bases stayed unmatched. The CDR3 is CATGDRGLSGANVLTF. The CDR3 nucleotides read TGTGCCACCGGGGACAGGGGCCTCTCTGGGGCCAACGTCCTGACTTTC.

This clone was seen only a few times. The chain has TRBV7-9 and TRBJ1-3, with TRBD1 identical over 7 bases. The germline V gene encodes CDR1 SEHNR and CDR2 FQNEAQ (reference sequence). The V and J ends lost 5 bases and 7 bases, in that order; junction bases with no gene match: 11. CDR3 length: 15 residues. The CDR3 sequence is CASSPAYRGWNTIYF. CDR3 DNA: TGTGCCAGCAGCCCAGCGTACAGGGGATGGAACACCATATATTTT.

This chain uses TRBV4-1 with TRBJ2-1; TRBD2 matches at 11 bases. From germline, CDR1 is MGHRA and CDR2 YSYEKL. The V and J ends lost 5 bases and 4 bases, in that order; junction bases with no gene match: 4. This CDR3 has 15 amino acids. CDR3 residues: CASSWGLADYNEQFF. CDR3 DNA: TGCGCCAGCAGCTGGGGACTAGCGGATTACAATGAGCAGTTCTTC.

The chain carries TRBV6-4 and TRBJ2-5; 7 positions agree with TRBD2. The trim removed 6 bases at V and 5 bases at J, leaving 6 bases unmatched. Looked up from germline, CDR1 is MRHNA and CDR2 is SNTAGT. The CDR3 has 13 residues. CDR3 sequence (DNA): TGTGCCAGCAGCCGGGAGGCGAAGGAGACCCAGTACTTC. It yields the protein CASSREAKETQYF.

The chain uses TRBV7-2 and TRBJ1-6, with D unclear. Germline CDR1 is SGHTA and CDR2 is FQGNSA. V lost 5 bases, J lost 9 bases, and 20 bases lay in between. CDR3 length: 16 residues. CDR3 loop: CASSPFGGHMGSPLHF. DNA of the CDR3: TGTGCCAGCAGCCCATTCGGCGGGCACATGGGTTCACCCCTCCACTTT.

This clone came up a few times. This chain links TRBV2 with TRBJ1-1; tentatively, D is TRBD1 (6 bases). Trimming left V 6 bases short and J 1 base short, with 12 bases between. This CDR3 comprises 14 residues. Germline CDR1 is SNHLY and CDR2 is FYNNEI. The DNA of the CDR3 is TGTGCCAGCAGCAGGGGCTACGCGAACACTGAAGCTTTCTTT. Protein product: CASSRGYANTEAFF.

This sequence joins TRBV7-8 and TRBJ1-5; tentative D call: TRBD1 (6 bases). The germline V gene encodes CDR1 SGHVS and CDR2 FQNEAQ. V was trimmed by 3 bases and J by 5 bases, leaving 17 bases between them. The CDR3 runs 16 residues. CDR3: CASSFTGTPKDQPQHF. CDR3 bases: TGTGCCAGCAGCTTCACAGGGACCCCGAAGGATCAGCCCCAGCATTTT. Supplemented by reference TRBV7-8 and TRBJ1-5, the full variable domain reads GAGVSQSPRYKVAKRGQDVALRCDPISGHVSLFWYQQALGQGPEFLTYFQNEAQLDKSGLPSDRFFAERPEGSVSTLKIQRTQQEDSAVYLCASSFTGTPKDQPQHFGDGTRLSIL.

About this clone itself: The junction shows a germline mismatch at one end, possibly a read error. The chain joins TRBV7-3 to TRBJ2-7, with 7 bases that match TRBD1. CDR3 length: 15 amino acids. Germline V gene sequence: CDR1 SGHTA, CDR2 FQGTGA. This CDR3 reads CASSQAPGGSYEQYF. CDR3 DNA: TGCGCCAGCAGCCAAGCCCCAGGGGGCTCCTACGAGCAGTACTTC.

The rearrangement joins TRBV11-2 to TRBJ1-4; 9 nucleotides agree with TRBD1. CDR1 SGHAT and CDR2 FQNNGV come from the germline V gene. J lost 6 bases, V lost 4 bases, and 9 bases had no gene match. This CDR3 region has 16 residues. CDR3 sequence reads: CASSSYPGQGYEKLFF. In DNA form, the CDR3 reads TGTGCCAGCAGCTCTTATCCGGGACAGGGATATGAAAAACTGTTTTTT.

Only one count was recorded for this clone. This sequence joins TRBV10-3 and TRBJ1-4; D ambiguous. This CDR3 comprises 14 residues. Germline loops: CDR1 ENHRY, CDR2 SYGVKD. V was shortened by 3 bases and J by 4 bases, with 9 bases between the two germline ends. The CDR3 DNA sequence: TGTGCCATCAGTGAAAGGAGAGATAATGAAAAACTGTTTTTT. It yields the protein CAISERRDNEKLFF.

In DNA form, the CDR3 reads TGTGCCAGCAGCTCGAGGTCAACCGGGGAGCTGTTTTTT. Encoded protein: CASSSRSTGELFF. The rearrangement links TRBV11-2 to TRBJ2-2; D is unclear. V was pared by 4 bases and J by 5 bases, with 8 bases between. Per germline, CDR1 SGHAT and CDR2 FQNNGV. This CDR3 spans 13 amino acids.

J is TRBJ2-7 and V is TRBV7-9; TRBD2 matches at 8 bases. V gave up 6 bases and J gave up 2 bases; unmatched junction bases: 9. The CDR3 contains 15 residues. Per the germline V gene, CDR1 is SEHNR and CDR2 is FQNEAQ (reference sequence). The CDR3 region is CASSPHGGAAYEQYF. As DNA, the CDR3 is TGTGCCAGCAGTCCCCACGGGGGGGCGGCCTACGAGCAGTACTTC.

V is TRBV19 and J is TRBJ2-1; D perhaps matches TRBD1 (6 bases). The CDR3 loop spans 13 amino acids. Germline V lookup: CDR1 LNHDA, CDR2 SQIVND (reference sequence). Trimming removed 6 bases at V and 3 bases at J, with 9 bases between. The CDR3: CASRWDIYNEQFF. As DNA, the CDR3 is TGTGCCAGTAGATGGGACATCTACAATGAGCAGTTCTTC.

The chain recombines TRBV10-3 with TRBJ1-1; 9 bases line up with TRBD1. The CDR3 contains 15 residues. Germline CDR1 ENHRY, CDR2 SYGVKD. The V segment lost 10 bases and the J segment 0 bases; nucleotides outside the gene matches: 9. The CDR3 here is CATGPGQGVNTEAFF. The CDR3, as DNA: TGTGCCACTGGACCGGGACAGGGCGTGAACACTGAAGCTTTCTTT.

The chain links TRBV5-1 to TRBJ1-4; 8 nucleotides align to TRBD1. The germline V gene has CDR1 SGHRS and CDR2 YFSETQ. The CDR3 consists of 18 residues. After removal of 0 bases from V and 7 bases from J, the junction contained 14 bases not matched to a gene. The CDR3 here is CASSLGSGTGNFGEKLFF. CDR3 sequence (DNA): TGCGCCAGCAGCTTGGGGTCCGGGACAGGAAATTTCGGTGAAAAACTGTTTTTT. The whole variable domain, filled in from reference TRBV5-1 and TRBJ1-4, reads KAGVTQTPRYLIKTRGQQVTLSCSPISGHRSVSWYQQTPGQGLQFLFEYFSETQRNKGNFPGRFSGRQFSNSRSEMNVSTLELGDSALYLCASSLGSGTGNFGEKLFFGSGTQLSVL.

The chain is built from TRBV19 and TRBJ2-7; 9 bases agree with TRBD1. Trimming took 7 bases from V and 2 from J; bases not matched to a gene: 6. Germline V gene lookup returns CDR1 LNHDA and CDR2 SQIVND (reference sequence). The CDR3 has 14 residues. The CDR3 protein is CASTPGQGPYEQYF. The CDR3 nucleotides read TGTGCCAGTACCCCGGGACAGGGCCCCTACGAGCAGTACTTC.

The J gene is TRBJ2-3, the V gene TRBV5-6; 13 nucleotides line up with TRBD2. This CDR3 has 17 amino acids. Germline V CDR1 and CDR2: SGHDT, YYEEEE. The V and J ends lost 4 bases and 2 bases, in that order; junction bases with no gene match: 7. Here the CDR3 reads CASSIGLAGDFTDTQYF. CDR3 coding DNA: TGTGCCAGCAGCATAGGACTAGCGGGGGACTTCACAGATACGCAGTATTTT. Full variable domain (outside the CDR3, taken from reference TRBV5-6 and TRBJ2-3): DAGVTQSPTHLIKTRGQQVTLRCSPKSGHDTVSWYQQALGQGPQFIFQYYEEEERQRGNFPDRFSGHQFPNYSSELNVNALLLGDSALYLCASSIGLAGDFTDTQYFGPGTRLTVL.

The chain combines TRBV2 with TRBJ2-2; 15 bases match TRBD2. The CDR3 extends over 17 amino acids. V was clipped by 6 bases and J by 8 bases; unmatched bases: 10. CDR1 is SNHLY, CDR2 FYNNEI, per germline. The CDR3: CASRRGLAGGPNGELFF. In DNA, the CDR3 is TGTGCCAGCAGACGAGGACTAGCGGGGGGGCCTAATGGGGAGCTGTTTTTT.

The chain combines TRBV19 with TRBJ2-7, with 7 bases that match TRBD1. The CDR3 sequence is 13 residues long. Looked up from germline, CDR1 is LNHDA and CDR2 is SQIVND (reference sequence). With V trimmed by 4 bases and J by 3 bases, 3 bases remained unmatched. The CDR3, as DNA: TGTGCCAGTAGTAGGACAGGAGACTACGAGCAGTACTTC. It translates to CASSRTGDYEQYF.

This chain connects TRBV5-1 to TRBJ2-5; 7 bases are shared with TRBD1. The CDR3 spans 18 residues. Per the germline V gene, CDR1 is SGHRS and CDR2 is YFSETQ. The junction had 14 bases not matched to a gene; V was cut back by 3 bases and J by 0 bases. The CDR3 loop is CASSSGFRDSIYQETQYF. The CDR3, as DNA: TGCGCCAGCAGCTCGGGGTTCCGGGACAGTATATACCAAGAGACCCAGTACTTC.

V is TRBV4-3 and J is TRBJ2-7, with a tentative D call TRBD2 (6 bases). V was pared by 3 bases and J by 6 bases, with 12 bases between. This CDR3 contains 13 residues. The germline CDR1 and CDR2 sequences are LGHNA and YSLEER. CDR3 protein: CASSQGDSVEQYF. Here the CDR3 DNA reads TGCGCCAGCAGCCAGGGGGACTCTGTCGAGCAGTACTTC.

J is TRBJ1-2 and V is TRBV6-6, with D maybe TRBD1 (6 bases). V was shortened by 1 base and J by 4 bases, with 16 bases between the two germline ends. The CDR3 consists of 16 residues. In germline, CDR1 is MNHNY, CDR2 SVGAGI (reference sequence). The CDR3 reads CASSYFPPDSGYGYTF. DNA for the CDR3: TGTGCCAGCAGTTACTTCCCCCCGGACAGTGGCTATGGCTACACCTTC.

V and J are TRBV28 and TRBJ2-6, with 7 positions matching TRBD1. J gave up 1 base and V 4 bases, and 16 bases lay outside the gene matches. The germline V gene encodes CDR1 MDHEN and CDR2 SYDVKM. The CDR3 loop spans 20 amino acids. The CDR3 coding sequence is TGTGCCAGCAGTTCCACAGGGGTGGAAACCCCCCGATCTGGGGCCAACGTCCTGACTTTC. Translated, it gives CASSSTGVETPRSGANVLTF.

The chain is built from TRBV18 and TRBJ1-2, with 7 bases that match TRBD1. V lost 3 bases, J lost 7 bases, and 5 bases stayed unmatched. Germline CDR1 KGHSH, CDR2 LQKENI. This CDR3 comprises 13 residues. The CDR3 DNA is TGTGCCAGCTCACCCGGGACAGACAGTGGCTACACCTTC. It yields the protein CASSPGTDSGYTF.

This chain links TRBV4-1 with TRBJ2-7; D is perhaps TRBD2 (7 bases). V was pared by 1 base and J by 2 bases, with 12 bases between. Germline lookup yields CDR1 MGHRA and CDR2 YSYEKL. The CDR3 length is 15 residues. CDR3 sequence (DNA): TGCGCCAGCAGCCAAGCGGGGGGCACGCCCTACGAGCAGTACTTC. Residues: CASSQAGGTPYEQYF.

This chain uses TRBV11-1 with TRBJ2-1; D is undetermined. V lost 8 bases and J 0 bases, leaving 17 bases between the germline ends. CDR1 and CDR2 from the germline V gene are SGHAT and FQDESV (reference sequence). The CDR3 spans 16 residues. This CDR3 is CASVLSASSSYNEQFF. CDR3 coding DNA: TGTGCCAGCGTCCTATCAGCTTCTAGCTCCTACAATGAGCAGTTCTTC. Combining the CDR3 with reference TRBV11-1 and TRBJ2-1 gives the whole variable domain EAEVAQSPRYKITEKSQAVAFWCDPISGHATLYWYRQILGQGPELLVQFQDESVVDDSQLPKDRFSAERLKGVDSTLKIQPAELGDSAMYLCASVLSASSSYNEQFFGPGTRLTVL.